A single sample is the source of the 31 T cell receptor beta chains below, sequenced in a study of blood T cells in healthy people across ages. The use of a sample-barcoded 5' primer and a J-beta primer mix characterized a second PCR of about 6 to 12 cycles. TCRdb re-analysed the 5' RACE reads in MiXCR, keeping a single row per CDR3 protein. The table records hundreds of thousands of distinct CDR3 sequences, under 25% of them present only once. The sequenced sample consisted of blood. These TCRs come from a man between 65 and 85 years old in good health.

This clonotype has only a few counts. This chain uses TRBV6-1 with TRBJ2-2; the D gene is possibly TRBD2 (7 bases). The CDR3 runs 15 residues. CDR1 and CDR2 (germline): MNHNS, SASEGT. Trimming took off 4 bases at V and 4 bases at J, with 13 bases between the two ends. The CDR3 region is CASSARGGSTGELFF. CDR3 DNA: TGTGCCAGCAGTGCAAGGGGGGGGAGCACCGGGGAGCTGTTTTTT.

Note on this clonotype: This may stem from a read error, because a much larger clone lies one nucleotide away. The genes are TRBV20-1 and TRBJ2-7; D unclear. Trimming cost V 1 base and J 2 bases, with 9 bases left between them. This CDR3 is built from 13 residues. The germline V gene has CDR1 DFQATT and CDR2 SNEGSKA (reference sequence). This CDR3 reads CSARVGATYEQYF. CDR3 nucleotide sequence: TGCAGTGCTAGAGTAGGCGCGACCTACGAGCAGTACTTC.

This clonotype occurred a few times. The chain uses TRBV5-5 and TRBJ1-1; perhaps TRBD1 as D (6 bases). This CDR3 has 14 amino acids. Germline V CDR1 and CDR2: SGHKS, YYEKEE (reference sequence). V shed 5 bases and J shed 5 bases, with 16 bases lying between them. CDR3 nucleotide sequence: TGTGCCAGCAGGGGGGGGCTGAGCAGAACTGAAGCTTTCTTT. Translating gives CASRGGLSRTEAFF.

The chain couples TRBV5-1 to TRBJ2-5; 7 bases line up with TRBD1. Germline V CDR1 and CDR2: SGHRS, YFSETQ. The trim removed 0 bases at V and 3 bases at J, leaving 5 bases unmatched. The CDR3 totals 15 residues. Here the CDR3 DNA reads TGCGCCAGCAGCTTGGGACAGGGCAGAAAAGAGACCCAGTACTTC. Amino acid sequence: CASSLGQGRKETQYF.

This sequence joins TRBV3-1 and TRBJ2-4; D uncertain. Germline CDR1 reads LGHDT; CDR2 reads YNNKEL (reference sequence). The CDR3 contains 12 residues. Trimming took off 0 bases at V and 7 bases at J, with 4 bases between the two ends. This CDR3 is CASSQDLNIQYF. In DNA form, the CDR3 reads TGTGCCAGCAGCCAAGATCTGAACATTCAGTACTTC.

This clonotype occurred a few times. V usage is TRBV6-1 and J usage is TRBJ1-5; possible D gene TRBD1, 6 bases. The length of the CDR3 is 14 residues. The germline CDR1 and CDR2 sequences are MNHNS and SASEGT. Between the trimmed V and J ends, which lost 6 bases and 1 base, there was a span of 10 bases. This CDR3 is CASRDGTSNQPQHF. The CDR3 DNA follows: TGTGCCAGCAGGGACGGGACAAGCAATCAGCCCCAGCATTTT.

Details on this clonotype: One end of the junction is discordant with germline, which a read error may explain. V and J are TRBV11-1 and TRBJ2-1, with TRBD2 matching over 7 bases. The CDR3 covers 15 residues. Germline V CDR1 and CDR2: SGHAT, FQDESV (reference sequence). The CDR3: CASSLIAGNANGQFF. The CDR3 coding sequence is TGTGCCAGCAGCTTAATAGCGGGTAATGCCAATGGGCAGTTCTTC. The whole variable domain, remainder taken from reference TRBV11-1 and TRBJ2-1, is EAEVAQSPRYKITEKSQAVAFWCDPISGHATLYWYRQILGQGPELLVQFQDESVVDDSQLPKDRFSAERLKGVDSTLKIQPAELGDSAMYLCASSLIAGNANGQFFGPGTRLTVL.

J is TRBJ2-1 and V is TRBV5-5, with 10 bases matching TRBD1. The V and J ends lost 4 bases and 2 bases, in that order; junction bases with no gene match: 6. Germline V lookup: CDR1 SGHKS, CDR2 YYEKEE (reference sequence). The CDR3 contains 16 residues. The CDR3 DNA reads TGTGCCAGCAGCCGGACAGGGGGGTCTCCCTACAATGAGCAGTTCTTC. Amino acids: CASSRTGGSPYNEQFF.

The chain carries TRBV2 and TRBJ2-3, with a weak D call TRBD2 (6 bases). Germline loops: CDR1 SNHLY, CDR2 FYNNEI. CDR3 size: 15 residues. The V and J ends lost 5 bases and 4 bases respectively, with 16 bases between them. CDR3 sequence (DNA): TGTGCCAGCAGTTCCTTAGCGGTCGGGGCAGATACGCAGTATTTT. This gives the protein CASSSLAVGADTQYF.

There are a few counts of this clonotype. The CDR3 spells CASSRLASTDTQYF. CDR3 coding DNA: TGTGCCAGCAGCCGACTAGCTAGCACAGATACGCAGTATTTT. The chain employs TRBV2 and TRBJ2-3, with 7 bases fitting TRBD2. Germline lookup yields CDR1 SNHLY and CDR2 FYNNEI. The length of the CDR3 is 14 residues. V lost 6 bases and J lost 0; bases outside the gene matches: 3.

This chain uses TRBV20-1 with TRBJ1-2; possibly TRBD1 for D (6 bases). V was clipped by 5 bases and J by 6 bases, with 13 bases between them. The CDR3 is made up of 12 amino acids. The germline V gene has CDR1 DFQATT and CDR2 SNEGSKA (reference sequence). The CDR3 spells CSAPGVIHGYTF. CDR3 DNA: TGCAGTGCTCCAGGGGTAATCCATGGCTACACCTTC.

This clonotype has just a few counts. The chain has TRBV20-1 and TRBJ1-1; no reliable D call. The germline CDR1 and CDR2 sequences are DFQATT and SNEGSKA (reference sequence). Deletions cut 0 bases from V and 4 bases from J, with 6 bases between. This CDR3 comprises 12 residues. The CDR3 loop reads CSAREGSTEAFF. CDR3 DNA: TGCAGTGCTAGAGAGGGGTCCACTGAAGCTTTCTTT.

This clonotype has only a few counts. The chain uses TRBV7-2 and TRBJ2-4; 9 bases map to TRBD2. With 5 bases clipped from V and 6 bases from J, the junction kept 2 bases outside the gene matches. Germline-derived CDR1 and CDR2 are SGHTA and FQGNSA. The CDR3 spans 13 residues. In DNA form, the CDR3 reads TGTGCCAGCAGCGGGACTAGCAGAAACATTCAGTACTTC. Its translation: CASSGTSRNIQYF. Full variable domain (remainder filled in from reference TRBV7-2 and TRBJ2-4): GAGVSQSPSNKVTEKGKDVELRCDPISGHTALYWYRQSLGQGLEFLIYFQGNSAPDKSGLPSDRFSAERTGGSVSTLTIQRTQQEDSAVYLCASSGTSRNIQYFGAGTRLSVL.

This clonotype was detected a few times. Without the conserved terminal phenylalanine or tryptophan, this CDR3 likely stems from a read error. The rearrangement joins TRBV28 to TRBJ2-3; maybe TRBD1 (5 bases). The CDR3 loop spans 13 amino acids. Per germline, CDR1 MDHEN and CDR2 SYDVKM. The germline V and J ends were trimmed by 3 bases and 3 bases, with 7 bases remaining between them. CDR3 DNA: TGTGCCAGCAGTTTTCCAGGGACAGATACGCAGTATCTT. Its protein is CASSFPGTDTQYL.

The chain is built from TRBV6-5 and TRBJ1-4, with TRBD1 as a possible D gene (6 bases). V gave up 4 bases and J gave up 1 base, with 7 bases separating them. The CDR3 extends over 14 amino acids. Germline V gives CDR1 MNHEY, CDR2 SVGAGI. The CDR3 DNA is TGTGCCAGCAGTTGGACAGAAACTAATGAAAAACTGTTTTTT. Translated, it gives CASSWTETNEKLFF.

There are a few counts of this clonotype. The V gene is TRBV20-1, the J gene TRBJ2-1; D remains ambiguous. The germline V and J ends were trimmed by 5 bases and 5 bases, with 7 bases remaining between them. This CDR3 comprises 11 residues. CDR1 is DFQATT and CDR2 is SNEGSKA in the germline V gene (reference sequence). CDR3 bases: TGCAGTGCTGTGACCAACAATGAGCAGTTCTTC. Amino acid sequence: CSAVTNNEQFF.

The CDR3 region is CATSDPRGAGETQYF. In DNA form, the CDR3 reads TGTGCCACCAGTGATCCCCGCGGGGCGGGAGAGACCCAGTACTTC. The V call is TRBV24-1, the J call TRBJ2-5; maybe TRBD2 (6 bases). Per the germline V gene, CDR1 is KGHDR and CDR2 is SFDVKD. The CDR3 length is 15 residues. V lost 3 bases, J lost 4 bases, and 14 bases lay in between.

The J gene is TRBJ2-5, the V gene TRBV7-9; 10 bases match TRBD1. V was clipped by 5 bases and J by 5 bases; unmatched bases: 8. CDR3 size: 15 residues. Germline CDR1 and CDR2: SEHNR and FQNEAQ (reference sequence). DNA for the CDR3: TGTGCCAGCAGCGCCGAAGGACAGGGGGGGGAGACCCAGTACTTC. This gives the protein CASSAEGQGGETQYF.

This clonotype has a count of ten or more. The chain employs TRBV20-1 and TRBJ2-5; 14 nucleotides align to TRBD2. The J call could be wrong; TRBJ2-1 is a better fit for the DNA end. The CDR3 is 13 amino acids. Per germline, CDR1 DFQATT and CDR2 SNEGSKA (reference sequence). CDR3: CSARGLAGAEQFF. CDR3 DNA sequence: TGCAGTGCTAGGGGACTAGCGGGAGCTGAGCAGTTCTTC.

The chain uses TRBV20-1 and TRBJ2-4; D unclear. The ends were cut back, 6 bases at V and 1 base at J, with 10 bases in the middle. CDR1 and CDR2 (germline): DFQATT, SNEGSKA (reference sequence). The length of the CDR3 is 13 residues. Here the CDR3 DNA reads TGCAGTGCAATAGGTCCTGCCAAAAACATTCAGTACTTC. It yields the protein CSAIGPAKNIQYF.

This clonotype was recorded at least ten times. The rearrangement joins TRBV29-1 to TRBJ1-2; 9 bases line up with TRBD1. V lost 0 bases and J lost 2; bases outside the gene matches: 4. Germline-derived CDR1 and CDR2 are SQVTM and ANQGSEA. This CDR3 has 15 amino acids. For the CDR3, the DNA is TGCAGCGTTGAAGAGGGACAGGGCCGGAACTATGGCTACACCTTC. Residues: CSVEEGQGRNYGYTF.

This sequence joins TRBV5-6 and TRBJ2-2, with D perhaps being TRBD1 or TRBD2 (5 bases each). Trimming pared 3 bases from V and 5 bases from J, leaving 8 bases between. CDR1 SGHDT and CDR2 YYEEEE come from the germline V gene. The CDR3 is 13 amino acids. The CDR3 DNA is TGTGCCAGCAGCTGGGGACGGACCGGGGAGCTGTTTTTT. Its protein product is CASSWGRTGELFF.

The rearrangement joins TRBV2 to TRBJ1-2; D is unclear. Trimming cost V 7 bases and J 7 bases, with 13 bases left between them. CDR1 is SNHLY and CDR2 is FYNNEI in the germline V gene. This CDR3 has 12 amino acids. CDR3 DNA: TGTGCCAGCAAAACTACGGAATTTGGCTACACCTTC. This codes for CASKTTEFGYTF.

This chain uses TRBV20-1 with TRBJ2-2, with 12 positions matching TRBD2. J gave up 1 base and V 3 bases, and 6 bases lay outside the gene matches. Germline CDR1 and CDR2: DFQATT and SNEGSKA (reference sequence). The length of the CDR3 is 17 residues. CDR3 DNA sequence: TGCAGTGCTAGGCCAGGGACTAGCGGGCTGAACACCGGGGAGCTGTTTTTT. It specifies CSARPGTSGLNTGELFF.

V is TRBV24-1 and J is TRBJ2-1, with 7 bases aligning to TRBD2. The CDR3 is made up of 15 amino acids. The trim removed 1 base at V and 3 bases at J, leaving 2 bases unmatched. CDR1 is KGHDR, CDR2 SFDVKD, per germline. CDR3 DNA: TGTGCCACCAGTGATTTACGGGAGGACTACAATGAGCAGTTCTTC. It specifies CATSDLREDYNEQFF.

This clonotype was detected ten times or more. This sequence joins TRBV12-3 or TRBV12-4 and TRBJ2-5; 8 nucleotides line up with TRBD1. This CDR3 is built from 17 residues. V shed 4 bases and J 2 bases; nucleotides not matched to a gene: 12. The CDR3 DNA reads TGTGCCAGCAGTTCCTCAGGAGGGACAGGCGTTCAAGAGACCCAGTACTTC. Its translation: CASSSSGGTGVQETQYF.

V usage is TRBV10-3 and J usage is TRBJ2-3; tentatively, D is TRBD1 or TRBD2 (6 bases each). Trimming stripped 11 bases from V and 6 bases from J, with 21 bases between. Germline V lookup: CDR1 ENHRY, CDR2 SYGVKD. CDR3 length: 14 amino acids. CDR3 sequence: CAARGGGGRDTQYF. The CDR3, as DNA: TGTGCCGCCCGAGGTGGAGGGGGGCGGGATACGCAGTATTTT.

This clonotype has more than one count but fewer than ten. The junction and the germline gene differ at one end; a read error may be behind it. The chain has TRBV7-6 and TRBJ2-5; D is unresolved. Germline V CDR1 and CDR2: SGHVS, FNYEAQ. This CDR3 spans 14 amino acids. CDR3 amino acids: CASSLGGLQEAQYF. CDR3 coding DNA: TGTGCCAGCAGCTTGGGCGGCTTGCAAGAGGCCCAGTACTTC.

The chain uses TRBV4-3 and TRBJ1-2; the match to TRBD1 covers 8 bases. This CDR3 has 14 residues. With 0 bases clipped from V and 6 bases from J, the junction kept 3 bases outside the gene matches. CDR1 is LGHNA and CDR2 is YSLEER in the germline V gene. The CDR3 DNA is TGCGCCAGCAGCCAAGAGCAGGGGGCCGATGGCTACACCTTC. Translated: CASSQEQGADGYTF.

This clonotype was seen only a few times. This chain uses TRBV20-1 with TRBJ1-4, with TRBD1 matching 9 bases. V shed 3 bases, J shed 8 bases, and the junction held 7 bases outside the gene matches. Germline V gene sequence: CDR1 DFQATT, CDR2 SNEGSKA (reference sequence). The CDR3 extends over 14 amino acids. The CDR3: CSARRTGEREKLFF. CDR3 DNA sequence: TGCAGTGCTAGGAGGACAGGGGAGCGAGAAAAACTGTTTTTT.

Of note for this clonotype: Given a much more abundant clone one base away, this may be a read error. The rearrangement joins TRBV20-1 to TRBJ2-3, with D possibly being TRBD1 or TRBD2 (7 bases each). Germline values: CDR1 DFQATT, CDR2 SNEGSKA (reference sequence). The V end was cut by 2 bases, the J end by 5 bases, with 26 bases between. This CDR3 is built from 18 residues. CDR3 coding DNA: TGCAGTGCTAGACCGGCAGGGGGGGGCGACGTCACGCGAGATACGCAGTATTTT. This encodes CSARPAGGGDVTRDTQYF.